The 5 T cell receptor beta chains below all came from one sample that was sequenced in a study of shared clonotypes between healthy human individuals. Repertoires were generated with immunoSEQ multiplex PCR, while TCRdb's copy carries only in-frame clones and drops some. The repertoire consists of more than 850,000 clones, with 78% occurring once and the leading ten covering under 0.65%. The sequenced material came from memory CD4+ T cells from PBMCs. Subset of the sample: CD45RA-negative fraction. The receptors shown here come from a man aged 18 to 29 in good health. Some clones in this sample may be carry-over from other donors' samples.

The gene calls are TRBV10-3 and TRBJ2-1; 9 bases align to TRBD2. Per the germline V gene, CDR1 is ENHRY and CDR2 is SYGVKD. The CDR3 covers 17 residues. V shed 3 bases and J 7 bases; nucleotides not matched to a gene: 13. CDR3 sequence: CAISDFWSSGTTNEQFF. The CDR3 coding sequence is TGTGCCATCAGTGATTTTTGGTCTAGCGGGACCACAAATGAGCAGTTCTTC.

A remark on this clone: Germline is not matched at one junction end, which may reflect a read error. The V call is TRBV7-9, the J call TRBJ2-3, with 8 bases fitting TRBD1. This CDR3 has 15 residues. CDR1 and CDR2 (germline): SEHNR, FQNEAQ (reference sequence). CDR3 region: CVSSPQGVWSDTQYF. The CDR3 DNA follows: TGTGTCAGCAGCCCACAGGGGGTTTGGTCAGATACGCAGTATTTT.

The chain has TRBV2 and TRBJ2-1, with 10 bases matching TRBD2. Germline CDR1 reads SNHLY; CDR2 reads FYNNEI. The CDR3 loop spans 15 amino acids. Germline trimming cut 9 bases from V and 7 bases from J; bases unmatched to any gene: 12. CDR3 sequence (DNA): TGTGCCAGTAGCCTTCCTAGCGGGAGATTGAATGAGCAGTTCTTC. This gives the protein CASSLPSGRLNEQFF. The whole variable domain, filled in from reference TRBV2 and TRBJ2-1, reads EPEVTQTPSHQVTQMGQEVILRCVPISNHLYFYWYRQILGQKVEFLVSFYNNEISEKSEIFDDQFSVERPDGSNFTLKIRSTKLEDSAMYFCASSLPSGRLNEQFFGPGTRLTVL.

This clone has only a few counts. The chain carries TRBV29-1 and TRBJ2-7; 14 bases align to TRBD2. Germline lookup yields CDR1 SQVTM and CDR2 ANQGSEA. CDR3 size: 15 residues. V shed 3 bases, J shed 7 bases, and the junction held 8 bases outside the gene matches. As DNA, the CDR3 is TGCAGCGTTGAGCCGACTAGCGGGAGGGGCAAGGAGCAGTACTTC. Its translation is CSVEPTSGRGKEQYF.

Written as DNA, the CDR3 is TGTGCCAGTAGCAGTCGTGCCGGGACAGGGGCCTACGAGCAGTACTTC. Residues: CASSSRAGTGAYEQYF. The chain recombines TRBV19 with TRBJ2-7, with 10 bases that match TRBD1. CDR1 LNHDA and CDR2 SQIVND come from the germline V gene (reference sequence). J gave up 2 bases and V 6 bases, and 10 bases lay outside the gene matches. The CDR3 is 16 amino acids.